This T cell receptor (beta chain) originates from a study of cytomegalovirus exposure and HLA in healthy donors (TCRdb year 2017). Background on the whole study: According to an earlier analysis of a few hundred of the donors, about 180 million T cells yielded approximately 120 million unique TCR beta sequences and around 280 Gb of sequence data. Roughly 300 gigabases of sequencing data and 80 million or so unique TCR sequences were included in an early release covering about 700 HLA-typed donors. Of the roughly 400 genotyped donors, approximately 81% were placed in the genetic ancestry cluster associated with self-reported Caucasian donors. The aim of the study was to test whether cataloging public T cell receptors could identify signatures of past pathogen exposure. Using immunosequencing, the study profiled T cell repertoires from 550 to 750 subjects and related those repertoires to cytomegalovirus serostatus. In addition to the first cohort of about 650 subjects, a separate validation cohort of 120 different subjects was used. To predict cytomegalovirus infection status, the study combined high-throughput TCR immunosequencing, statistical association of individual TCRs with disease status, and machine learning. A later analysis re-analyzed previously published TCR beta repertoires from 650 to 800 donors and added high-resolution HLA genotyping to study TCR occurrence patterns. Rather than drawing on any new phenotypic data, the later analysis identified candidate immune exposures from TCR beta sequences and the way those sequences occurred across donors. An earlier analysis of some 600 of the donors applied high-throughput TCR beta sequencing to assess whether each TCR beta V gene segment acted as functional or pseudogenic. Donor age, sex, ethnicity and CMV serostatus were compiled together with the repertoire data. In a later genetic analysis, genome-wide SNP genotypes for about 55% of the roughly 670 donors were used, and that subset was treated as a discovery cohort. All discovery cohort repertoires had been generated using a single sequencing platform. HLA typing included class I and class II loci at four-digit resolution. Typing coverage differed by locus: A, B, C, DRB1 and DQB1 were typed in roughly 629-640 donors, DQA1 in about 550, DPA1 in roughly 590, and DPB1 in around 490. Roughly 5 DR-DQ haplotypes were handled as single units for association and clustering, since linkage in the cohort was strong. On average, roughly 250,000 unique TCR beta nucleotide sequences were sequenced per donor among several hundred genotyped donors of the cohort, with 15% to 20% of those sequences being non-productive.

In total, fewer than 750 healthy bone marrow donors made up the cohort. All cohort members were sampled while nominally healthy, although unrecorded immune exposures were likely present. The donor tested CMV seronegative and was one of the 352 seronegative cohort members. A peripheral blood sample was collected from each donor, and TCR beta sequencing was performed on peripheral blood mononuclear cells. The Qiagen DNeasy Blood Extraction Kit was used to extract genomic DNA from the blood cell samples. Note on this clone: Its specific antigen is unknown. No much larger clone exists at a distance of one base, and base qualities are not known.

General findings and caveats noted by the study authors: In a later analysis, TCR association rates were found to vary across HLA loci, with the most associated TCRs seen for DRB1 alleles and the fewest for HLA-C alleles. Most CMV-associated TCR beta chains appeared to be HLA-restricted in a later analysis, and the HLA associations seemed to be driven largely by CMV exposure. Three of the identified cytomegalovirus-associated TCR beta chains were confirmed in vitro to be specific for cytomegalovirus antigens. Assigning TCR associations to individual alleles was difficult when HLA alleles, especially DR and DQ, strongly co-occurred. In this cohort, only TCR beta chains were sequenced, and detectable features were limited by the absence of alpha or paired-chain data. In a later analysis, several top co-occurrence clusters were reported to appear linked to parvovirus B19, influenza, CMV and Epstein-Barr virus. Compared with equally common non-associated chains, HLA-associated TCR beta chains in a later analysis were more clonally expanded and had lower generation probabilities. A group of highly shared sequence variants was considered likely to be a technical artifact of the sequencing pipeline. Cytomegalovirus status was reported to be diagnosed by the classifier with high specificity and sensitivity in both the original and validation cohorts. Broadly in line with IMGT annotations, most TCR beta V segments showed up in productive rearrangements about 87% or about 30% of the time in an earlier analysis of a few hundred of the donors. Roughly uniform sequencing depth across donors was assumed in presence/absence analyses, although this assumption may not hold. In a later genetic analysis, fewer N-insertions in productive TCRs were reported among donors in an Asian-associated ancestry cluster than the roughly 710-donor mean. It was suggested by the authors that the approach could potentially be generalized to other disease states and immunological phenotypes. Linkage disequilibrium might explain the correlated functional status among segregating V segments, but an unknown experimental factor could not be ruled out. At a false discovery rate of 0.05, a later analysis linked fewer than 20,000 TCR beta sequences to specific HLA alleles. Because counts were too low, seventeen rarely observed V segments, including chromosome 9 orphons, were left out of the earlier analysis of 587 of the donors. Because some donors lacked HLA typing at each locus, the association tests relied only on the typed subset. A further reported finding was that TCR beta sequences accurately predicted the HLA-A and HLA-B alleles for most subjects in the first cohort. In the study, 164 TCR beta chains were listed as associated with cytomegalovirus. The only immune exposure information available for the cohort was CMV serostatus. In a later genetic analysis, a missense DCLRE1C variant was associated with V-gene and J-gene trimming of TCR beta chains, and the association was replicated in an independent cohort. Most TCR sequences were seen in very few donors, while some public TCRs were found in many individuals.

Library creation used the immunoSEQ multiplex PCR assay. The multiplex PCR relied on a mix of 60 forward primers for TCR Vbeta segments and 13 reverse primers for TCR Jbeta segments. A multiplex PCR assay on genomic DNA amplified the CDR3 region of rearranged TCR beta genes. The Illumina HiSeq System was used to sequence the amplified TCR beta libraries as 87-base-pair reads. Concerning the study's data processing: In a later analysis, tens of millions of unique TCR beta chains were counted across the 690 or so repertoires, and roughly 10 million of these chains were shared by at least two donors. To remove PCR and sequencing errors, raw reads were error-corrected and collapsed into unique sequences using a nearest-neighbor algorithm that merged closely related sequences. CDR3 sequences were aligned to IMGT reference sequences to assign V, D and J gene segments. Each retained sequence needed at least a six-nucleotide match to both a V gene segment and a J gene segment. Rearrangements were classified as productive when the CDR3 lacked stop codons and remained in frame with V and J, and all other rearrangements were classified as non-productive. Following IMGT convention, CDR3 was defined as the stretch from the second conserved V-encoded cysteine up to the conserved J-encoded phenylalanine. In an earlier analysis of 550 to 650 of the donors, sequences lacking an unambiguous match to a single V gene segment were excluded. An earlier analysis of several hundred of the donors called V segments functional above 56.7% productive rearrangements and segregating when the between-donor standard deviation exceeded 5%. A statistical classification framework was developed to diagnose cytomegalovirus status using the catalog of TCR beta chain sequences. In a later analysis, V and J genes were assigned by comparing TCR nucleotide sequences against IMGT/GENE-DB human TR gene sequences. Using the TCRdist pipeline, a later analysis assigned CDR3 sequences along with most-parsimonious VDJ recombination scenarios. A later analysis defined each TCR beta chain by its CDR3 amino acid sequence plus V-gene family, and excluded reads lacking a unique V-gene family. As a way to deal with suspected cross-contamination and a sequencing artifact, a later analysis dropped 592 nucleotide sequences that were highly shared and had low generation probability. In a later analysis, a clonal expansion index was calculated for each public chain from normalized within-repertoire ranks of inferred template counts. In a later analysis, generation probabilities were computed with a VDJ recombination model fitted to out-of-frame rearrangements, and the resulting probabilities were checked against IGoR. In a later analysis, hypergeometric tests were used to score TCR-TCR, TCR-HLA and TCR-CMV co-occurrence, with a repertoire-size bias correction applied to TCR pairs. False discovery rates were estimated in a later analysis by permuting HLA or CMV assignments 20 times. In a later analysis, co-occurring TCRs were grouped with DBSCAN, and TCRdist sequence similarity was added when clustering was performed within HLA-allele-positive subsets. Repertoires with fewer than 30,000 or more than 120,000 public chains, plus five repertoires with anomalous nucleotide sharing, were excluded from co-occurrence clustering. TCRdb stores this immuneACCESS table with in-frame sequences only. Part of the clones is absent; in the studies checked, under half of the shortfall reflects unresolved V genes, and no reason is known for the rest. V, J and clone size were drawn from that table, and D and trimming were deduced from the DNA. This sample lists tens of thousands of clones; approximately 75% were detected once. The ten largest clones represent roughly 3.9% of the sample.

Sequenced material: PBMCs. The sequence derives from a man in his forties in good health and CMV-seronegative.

The sequence in DNA is TGTGCCAGCAGCTTAGCGCGTGGGACCCAGTACTTC. Its protein reads: CASSLARGTQYF. The chain is assembled from TRBV7-2 and TRBJ2-5; confidence is insufficient to name the D gene. The CDR3 measures 12 amino acids from cysteine to phenylalanine. Only the CDR3 region is kept as DNA, spanning 36 bases read in frame from base 1. V is shortened by 0 bases, J by 7 bases, and the region joining them spans 6 bases. CDR1 SGHTA and CDR2 FQGNSA were looked up in the germline V gene.